The 15 T cell receptor beta chains below all came from one sample that was sequenced in a study of OX40 agonist ivuxolimab in advanced cancers. Sequencing used immunoSEQ multiplex PCR; TCRdb keeps in-frame clones, though not all of them. The sample yields about 65,000 clones, 80% to 90% seen once. Sequencing used CD4+ or CD8+ T cells sorted from blood, obtained in a trial of the OX40 agonist ivuxolimab. The receptors stem from an adult with an advanced solid tumor such as melanoma, head and neck, liver or kidney cancer.

V is TRBV19 and J is TRBJ2-3; the D is unclear. The CDR3 sequence is 14 residues long. Germline V CDR1 and CDR2: LNHDA, SQIVND (reference sequence). Trimming stripped 3 bases from V and 5 bases from J, with 12 bases between. CDR3 residues: CASSIRDLEDTQYF. CDR3 in DNA: TGTGCCAGTAGTATTAGAGATTTAGAAGATACGCAGTATTTT.

As regards this clone: The sample carries other DNA sequences with the same CDR3. The rearrangement joins TRBV5-1 to TRBJ2-7; D ambiguous. Trimming removed 0 bases from V and 0 bases from J, with 4 bases in between. In germline, CDR1 is SGHRS, CDR2 YFSETQ. The CDR3 is 13 residues long. CDR3 protein: CASSLGSSYEQYF. The DNA of the CDR3 is TGCGCCAGCAGCTTGGGGAGCTCCTACGAGCAGTACTTC.

This chain links TRBV5-4 with TRBJ1-2, with a possible D match to TRBD1 (6 bases). The CDR3 length is 13 residues. The germline V gene encodes CDR1 SGHNT and CDR2 YYREEE (reference sequence). Trimming shortened V by 0 bases and J by 6 bases, and 9 bases separated the two germline ends. The CDR3 protein is CASSLGGGNGYTF. The CDR3 DNA is TGTGCCAGCAGCTTGGGAGGGGGGAATGGCTACACCTTC. The whole variable domain, remainder taken from reference TRBV5-4 and TRBJ1-2, is ETGVTQSPTHLIKTRGQQVTLRCSSQSGHNTVSWYQQALGQGPQFIFQYYREEENGRGNFPPRFSGLQFPNYSSELNVNALELDDSALYLCASSLGGGNGYTFGSGTRLTVV.

V and J are TRBV5-4 and TRBJ1-2; no reliable D call. The germline V and J ends were trimmed by 0 bases and 4 bases, with 7 bases remaining between them. Germline CDR1 and CDR2: SGHNT and YYREEE (reference sequence). This CDR3 region has 13 residues. Here the CDR3 reads CASSLDNLYGYTF. Here the CDR3 DNA reads TGTGCCAGCAGCTTGGACAACCTCTATGGCTACACCTTC.

This chain joins TRBV18 and TRBJ1-6; TRBD1 aligns across 8 bases. This CDR3 is 15 amino acids long. With 4 bases clipped from V and 9 bases from J, the junction kept 8 bases outside the gene matches. CDR1 KGHSH and CDR2 LQKENI come from the germline V gene. In DNA form, the CDR3 reads TGTGCCAGCTCACAGGACAGGGAAGTACGTTCACCCCTCCACTTT. This sequence encodes CASSQDREVRSPLHF.

The chain carries TRBV19 and TRBJ2-5, with D unclear. V was cut by 4 bases and J by 1 base, with 13 bases left in between. The CDR3 spans 15 residues. Germline CDR1 is LNHDA and CDR2 is SQIVND (reference sequence). CDR3 residues: CASSKGRLTQETQYF. The CDR3 region has the DNA TGTGCCAGTAGTAAGGGCAGGTTGACCCAAGAGACCCAGTACTTC.

The rearrangement uses TRBV5-6 and TRBJ2-2, with D possibly matching TRBD1 (6 bases). The V gene lost 2 bases and the J gene lost 5 bases, with 16 bases spanning the gap. CDR3 length equals 16 residues. CDR1 is SGHDT, CDR2 YYEEEE, per germline. CDR3 protein: CASSLITGRQTGELFF. CDR3 DNA sequence: TGTGCCAGCAGCTTAATCACAGGGAGACAGACCGGGGAGCTGTTTTTT.

This rearrangement joins TRBV5-4 to TRBJ1-3; D not certain. Germline values: CDR1 SGHNT, CDR2 YYREEE (reference sequence). The CDR3 has 16 amino acids. V lost 1 base and J 0 bases, leaving 11 bases between the germline ends. The CDR3 sequence: CASSLKSAYSGNTIYF. CDR3 nucleotide sequence: TGTGCCAGCAGCTTGAAGAGCGCTTACTCTGGAAACACCATATATTTT.

The chain has TRBV12-5 and TRBJ1-3, with no clear D. The germline V gene encodes CDR1 LGHNT and CDR2 FRNRAP. The CDR3 extends over 15 amino acids. The V and J ends lost 1 base and 1 base respectively, with 8 bases between them. The CDR3 bases are TGTGCTAGTGGTTTGGGAGGGCGGTCTGGAAACACCATATATTTT. Amino acids: CASGLGGRSGNTIYF. Filled out from reference TRBV12-5 and TRBJ1-3, the complete variable domain reads DARVTQTPRHKVTEMGQEVTMRCQPILGHNTVFWYRQTMMQGLELLAYFRNRAPLDDSGMPKDRFSAEMPDATLATLKIQPSEPRDSAVYFCASGLGGRSGNTIYFGEGSWLTVV.

The V and J genes are TRBV30 and TRBJ1-5; D gene uncertain. V lost 0 bases and J 11 bases, leaving 11 bases between the germline ends. From germline, CDR1 is GTSNPN and CDR2 SVGIG (reference sequence). The CDR3 is 12 amino acids. CDR3 nucleotide sequence: TGTGCCTGGAGTGTACACGATGGGACCCAGCATTTT. The encoded protein is CAWSVHDGTQHF. Based on the CDR3 plus reference TRBV30 and TRBJ1-5, the full variable domain is SQTIHQWPATLVQPVGSPLSLECTVEGTSNPNLYWYRQAAGRGLQLLFYSVGIGQISSEVPQNLSASRPQDRQFILSSKKLLLSDSGFYLCAWSVHDGTQHFGDGTRLSIL.

This chain connects TRBV30 to TRBJ2-4, with TRBD2 matching 10 bases. The germline V gene has CDR1 GTSNPN and CDR2 SVGIG (reference sequence). V shed 0 bases and J 7 bases; nucleotides not matched to a gene: 9. The CDR3 consists of 16 residues. The CDR3 sequence is CAWSVGSGGARNIQYF. CDR3 sequence (DNA): TGTGCCTGGAGTGTTGGAAGCGGGGGGGCTCGGAACATTCAGTACTTC. The entire variable domain, with the rest obtained from reference TRBV30 and TRBJ2-4, is as follows: SQTIHQWPATLVQPVGSPLSLECTVEGTSNPNLYWYRQAAGRGLQLLFYSVGIGQISSEVPQNLSASRPQDRQFILSSKKLLLSDSGFYLCAWSVGSGGARNIQYFGAGTRLSVL.

This sequence joins TRBV27 and TRBJ1-5; 8 bases map to TRBD1. The junction had 14 bases not matched to a gene; V was cut back by 6 bases and J by 4 bases. The CDR3 covers 17 residues. CDR1 is MNHEY and CDR2 is SMNVEV in the germline V gene (reference sequence). CDR3 sequence: CASSPLRTGTMNQPQHF. CDR3 nucleotide sequence: TGTGCCAGCAGCCCATTACGGACAGGGACGATGAATCAGCCCCAGCATTTT.

The J gene is TRBJ2-1, the V gene TRBV30, with D possibly matching TRBD2 (5 bases). The CDR3 runs 11 residues. Trimming left V 1 base short and J 9 bases short, with 7 bases between. Germline V gene data show CDR1 as GTSNPN and CDR2 as SVGIG (reference sequence). CDR3 in DNA: TGTGCCTGGAGTGGCGGGCCTGAGCAGTTCTTC. Translated, it gives CAWSGGPEQFF.

The chain joins TRBV7-8 to TRBJ2-3; 8 positions agree with TRBD2. The CDR3 has 17 residues. Unmatched junction bases numbered 9, after V lost 2 bases and J lost 2 bases. The germline CDR1 and CDR2 sequences are SGHVS and FQNEAQ. CDR3 residues: CASSLSPGTRTTDTQYF. The DNA for the CDR3 is TGTGCCAGCAGCTTAAGCCCCGGGACTAGGACCACAGATACGCAGTATTTT.

The chain carries TRBV2 and TRBJ2-3; D unresolved. The germline V gene encodes CDR1 SNHLY and CDR2 FYNNEI. The CDR3 loop spans 11 amino acids. Trimming took off 3 bases at V and 5 bases at J, with 3 bases between the two ends. This CDR3 reads CASSERDTQYF. Here the CDR3 DNA reads TGTGCCAGCAGTGAGAGAGATACGCAGTATTTT.